This T cell receptor (beta chain) was recorded in a study of spatial heterogeneity in lung cancer. The CDR3 extends over 14 amino acids. Deletions cut 6 bases from V and 7 bases from J, with 18 bases between. TCRdb ran MiXCR on the 5' RACE reads and lists one entry per CDR3 protein. The table records under 40,000 distinct CDR3 sequences, 5.2% of them present only once. The time point is: sample taken at primary tumor resection. Unsorted samples of tumor, nontumor lung or frozen PBMC had their whole RNA sequenced. Patients with untreated early-stage non-small cell lung cancer, numbering roughly 69, were the donors.

The V and J genes are TRBV12-3 or TRBV12-4 and TRBJ1-2, with D perhaps TRBD1 (5 bases). The receptor was derived from a female donor with early-stage non-small cell lung cancer. The sample was PBMCs, taken at surgery. CDR3: CASSPGHQVGGYTF. The CDR3 bases are TGTGCCAGCAGCCCCGGACATCAAGTAGGTGGCTACACCTTC.